The clone carrying this T cell receptor (beta chain) has only one observation. Sequencing used immunoSEQ multiplex PCR; TCRdb keeps in-frame clones, though not all of them. This table has about 140,000 clones, roughly 90% appearing once. The sample comes from a study of T cell responses to AZD1222 COVID-19 vaccine. V was pared by 4 bases and J by 6 bases, with 15 bases of the junction left unmatched. The CDR3 is 16 residues long. Germline CDR1 is SGDLS and CDR2 is YYNGEE. The source material was peripheral blood, sampled on day 0 of AZD1222 vaccination. The sequence was obtained from an adult in good health. The rearrangement uses TRBV9 and TRBJ1-2; 7 nucleotides line up with TRBD1. This CDR3 is CASSLSLLDREDGYTF. The CDR3 bases are TGTGCCAGCAGCCTTAGCCTCCTTGACAGGGAGGATGGCTACACCTTC.